The source of this T cell receptor (beta chain) is a study of cytomegalovirus exposure and HLA in healthy donors. At the level of the study: One earlier analysis, a look at approximately 190 million T cells, found some 110 million unique TCR beta sequences. Study-wide findings and caveats: Earlier analysis found most TCR beta V segments productive about 87% or about 30% of the time. More clonal expansion characterized HLA-associated TCR beta chains than equally common others in a later analysis.

This clone was seen more than once but under ten times. The antigen remains unidentified. Vbeta (60) and Jbeta (13) primers were used in the PCR. Clones were read by immunoSEQ multiplex PCR, and TCRdb kept only the in-frame ones, dropping some. Here the sample spans about 120,000 clones, 8.5% to 9% being singletons. V was shortened by 6 bases and J by 8 bases, with 14 bases between the two germline ends. Germline V gene data show CDR1 as MDHEN and CDR2 as SYDVKM. CDR3 length: 13 residues. The TCR comes from a woman in her 40s in good health and CMV-seropositive. V usage is TRBV28 and J usage is TRBJ2-1; D is possibly TRBD1 (5 bases). The sample consisted of PBMCs. CDR3 DNA sequence: TGTGCCAGCAGCAACGCCGACAGTGATGAGCAGTTCTTC. Protein sequence: CASSNADSDEQFF.